This TCR beta chain came from a study of blood T cell repertoires in COVID-19. On the study more broadly: Sites across the United States, Italy and Spain contributed samples from acute and convalescent COVID-19.

Looked up from germline, CDR1 is MNHNY and CDR2 is SVGAGI (reference sequence). Trimming removed 4 bases from V and 8 bases from J; junction bases left unmatched: 10. The CDR3 spans 16 residues. Libraries were prepared by immunoSEQ multiplex PCR; TCRdb keeps only in-frame clonotypes and omits some of them. The sample lists about 100,000 clones; around 85% were seen once. The sample consisted of peripheral blood. This chain connects TRBV6-6 to TRBJ2-1, with 11 positions matching TRBD2. The TCR comes from a human donor in a cohort sampled during active COVID-19. DNA of the CDR3: TGTGCCAGCAGTTGGGCACTAGCGGGAGTTGGGGATGAGCAGTTCTTC. Its protein product is CASSWALAGVGDEQFF.